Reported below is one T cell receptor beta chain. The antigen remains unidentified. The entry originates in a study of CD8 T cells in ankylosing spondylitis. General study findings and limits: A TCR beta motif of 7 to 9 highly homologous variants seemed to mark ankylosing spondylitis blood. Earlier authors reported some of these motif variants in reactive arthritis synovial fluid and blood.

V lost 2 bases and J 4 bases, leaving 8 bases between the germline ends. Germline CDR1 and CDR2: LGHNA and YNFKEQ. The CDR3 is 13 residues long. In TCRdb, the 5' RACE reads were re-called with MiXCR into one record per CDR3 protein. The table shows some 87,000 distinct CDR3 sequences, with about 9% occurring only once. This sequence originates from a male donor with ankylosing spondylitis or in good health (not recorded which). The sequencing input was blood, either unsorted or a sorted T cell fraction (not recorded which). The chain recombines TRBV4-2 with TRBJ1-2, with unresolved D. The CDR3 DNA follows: TGTGCCAGCAGCCAACCGGCAGTCTATGGCTACACCTTC. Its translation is CASSQPAVYGYTF.